Following are 30 T cell receptor beta chains from one sample sequenced in a study of T cells in Graves' hyperthyroidism and ophthalmopathy. TCR beta CDR3 regions were amplified from RNA transcripts. The HTBI primer set was used in a first-round RT-PCR of the TCR CDR3. TCRdb itself ran the multiplex PCR reads through MiXCR, one entry per CDR3 protein. Counted here are some 620,000 distinct CDR3 sequences, 15% to 20% occurring once; the ten biggest clones make up approximately 3.8%. The sequencing sample was made of blood. These TCRs come from a woman aged 25 to 39 with Graves' hyperthyroidism.

This clonotype was counted a few times. V is TRBV5-6 and J is TRBJ2-1, with 7 bases aligning to TRBD2. Germline CDR1 SGHDT, CDR2 YYEEEE. The CDR3 has 16 amino acids. V lost 0 bases, J lost 0 bases, and 3 bases stayed unmatched. The CDR3 bases are TGTGCCAGCAGCTTGGAGTCGGGGGGCTCCTACAATGAGCAGTTCTTC. Translated: CASSLESGGSYNEQFF. Full variable domain (rest looked up from reference TRBV5-6 and TRBJ2-1): DAGVTQSPTHLIKTRGQQVTLRCSPKSGHDTVSWYQQALGQGPQFIFQYYEEEERQRGNFPDRFSGHQFPNYSSELNVNALLLGDSALYLCASSLESGGSYNEQFFGPGTRLTVL.

The genes are TRBV4-1 and TRBJ2-1, with D perhaps matching TRBD2 (5 bases). Germline V gene lookup returns CDR1 MGHRA and CDR2 YSYEKL. V was cut by 1 base and J by 6 bases, with 10 bases left in between. This CDR3 is built from 14 residues. The CDR3 coding sequence is TGCGCCAGCAGCCAAGTGGGAGCGGCCAATGAGCAGTTCTTC. Its protein is CASSQVGAANEQFF.

This clonotype was counted only a few times. V and J are TRBV27 and TRBJ1-4; D is unresolved. The CDR3 extends over 17 amino acids. Trimming cost V 1 base and J 6 bases, with 18 bases left between them. CDR1 MNHEY and CDR2 SMNVEV come from the germline V gene (reference sequence). In DNA form, the CDR3 reads TGTGCCAGCAGTTTATATGGCCCTGGTAGGGCCTATGAAAAACTGTTTTTT. It is translated as CASSLYGPGRAYEKLFF.

This clonotype was recorded at least ten times. The rearrangement uses TRBV12-3 or TRBV12-4 and TRBJ2-1; TRBD2 might be the D (6 bases). Trimming took off 4 bases at V and 6 bases at J, with 13 bases between the two ends. The CDR3 has 14 residues. CDR3 loop: CASSSPTSPNEQFF. The CDR3 DNA is TGTGCCAGCAGTTCCCCGACTAGTCCCAATGAGCAGTTCTTC.

This clonotype was seen at least ten times. This chain links TRBV24-1 with TRBJ2-2; the D is unclear. Trimming stripped 1 base from V and 4 bases from J, with 6 bases between. CDR1 is KGHDR, CDR2 SFDVKD, per germline. The CDR3 has 14 amino acids. The CDR3 loop reads CATSDLWTTGELFF. CDR3 sequence (DNA): TGTGCCACCAGTGATTTATGGACCACCGGGGAGCTGTTTTTT.

The V call is TRBV12-3 or TRBV12-4, the J call TRBJ2-6; D gene ambiguous. Trimming shortened V by 4 bases and J by 4 bases, and 17 bases separated the two germline ends. The CDR3 sequence is 17 residues long. The CDR3 DNA is TGTGCCAGCAGTTCGACACTCTTAACTCCAGGGGCCAACGTCCTGACTTTC. Translation gives CASSSTLLTPGANVLTF.

This clonotype was counted ten times or more. The chain joins TRBV5-5 to TRBJ1-6; a weak D match, TRBD1 (6 bases). This CDR3 spans 14 amino acids. V was cut by 6 bases and J by 9 bases, with 16 bases left in between. Germline lookup yields CDR1 SGHKS and CDR2 YYEKEE (reference sequence). The CDR3 protein is CASTMGVGGSPLHF. As DNA, the CDR3 is TGTGCCAGCACCATGGGTGTAGGGGGTTCACCCCTCCACTTT.

This clonotype was recorded at least ten times. The chain joins TRBV6-6 to TRBJ1-1, with D maybe TRBD1 (5 bases). This CDR3 is built from 16 residues. Germline V gives CDR1 MNHNY, CDR2 SVGAGI (reference sequence). V shed 0 bases and J shed 9 bases, with 20 bases lying between them. The DNA of the CDR3 is TGTGCCAGCAGTTACTCCGGGACGGGATTGTCGTTACAAGCTTTCTTT. This gives the protein CASSYSGTGLSLQAFF.

This clonotype was observed at least ten times. V gene TRBV5-1 combines with J gene TRBJ2-3, with a possible D match to TRBD2 (5 bases). Looked up from germline, CDR1 is SGHRS and CDR2 is YFSETQ. This CDR3 is built from 16 residues. V was pared by 2 bases and J by 0 bases, with 13 bases between. The CDR3 nucleotides are TGCGCCAGCAGCTTAGGACGGGATACTAGCACAGATACGCAGTATTTT. It encodes CASSLGRDTSTDTQYF.

This clonotype was observed many times. The chain has TRBV28 and TRBJ2-1; D might be TRBD1 (5 bases). The germline gives CDR1 MDHEN, CDR2 SYDVKM. CDR3 length equals 15 residues. Trimming took off 6 bases at V and 1 base at J, with 13 bases between the two ends. CDR3 sequence: CASRVHRTSYNEQFF. In DNA form, the CDR3 reads TGTGCCAGCAGGGTGCACAGGACATCCTACAATGAGCAGTTCTTC.

The J gene is TRBJ1-3, the V gene TRBV4-3, with TRBD1 matching over 9 bases. Looked up from germline, CDR1 is LGHNA and CDR2 is YSLEER. The CDR3 spans 17 residues. Trimming took 2 bases from V and 3 from J; bases not matched to a gene: 8. CDR3 in amino acids: CASSQNSGQGLGNTIYF. In DNA form, the CDR3 reads TGCGCCAGCAGCCAAAATTCTGGACAGGGGCTTGGAAACACCATATATTTT.

This clonotype was observed a handful of times. This chain links TRBV2 with TRBJ2-3, with 8 positions matching TRBD2. Germline lookup yields CDR1 SNHLY and CDR2 FYNNEI. The CDR3 spans 13 residues. Trimming at V came to 9 bases and at J to 4 bases, leaving 6 bases not matched to a gene. The CDR3 DNA is TGTGCCAGTACCCCGGGGGGGGCAGATACGCAGTATTTT. This translates into CASTPGGADTQYF.

This clonotype was observed a handful of times. This chain uses TRBV30 with TRBJ1-4, with D uncertain. The CDR3 loop spans 14 amino acids. Germline values: CDR1 GTSNPN, CDR2 SVGIG (reference sequence). Trimming removed 2 bases at V and 0 bases at J, with 7 bases between. CDR3 coding DNA: TGTGCCTGGAGTTATACTGCAACTAATGAAAAACTGTTTTTT. Encoded protein: CAWSYTATNEKLFF.

There are a few counts of this clonotype. This chain joins TRBV20-1 and TRBJ1-2, with 8 bases aligning to TRBD1. V was clipped by 3 bases and J by 7 bases; unmatched bases: 4. Germline assignment: CDR1 DFQATT and CDR2 SNEGSKA (reference sequence). The CDR3 has 12 amino acids. CDR3 nucleotide sequence: TGCAGTGCTAGCTCAGGGGGCAGTGGCTACACCTTC. This sequence encodes CSASSGGSGYTF.

This chain uses TRBV4-2 with TRBJ2-7; possibly TRBD1 for D (5 bases). CDR1 LGHNA and CDR2 YNFKEQ come from the germline V gene. Trimming pared 0 bases from V and 1 base from J, leaving 10 bases between. CDR3 length equals 15 residues. Written as DNA, the CDR3 is TGTGCCAGCAGCCAAGATCCCCCAGGGTCCTACGAGCAGTACTTC. Amino acid sequence: CASSQDPPGSYEQYF.

V and J are TRBV28 and TRBJ2-4; tentatively, D is TRBD1 or TRBD2 (5 bases each). This CDR3 has 16 amino acids. The germline V gene has CDR1 MDHEN and CDR2 SYDVKM. The V end lost 2 bases, the J end lost 1 base, and 12 bases lay between the germline ends. CDR3 coding DNA: TGTGCCAGCAGTTTAGGGGGATTCGGGGCCAAAAACATTCAGTACTTC. This sequence encodes CASSLGGFGAKNIQYF. The whole variable domain, remainder taken from reference TRBV28 and TRBJ2-4, is DVKVTQSSRYLVKRTGEKVFLECVQDMDHENMFWYRQDPGLGLRLIYFSYDVKMKEKGDIPEGYSVSREKKERFSLILESASTNQTSMYLCASSLGGFGAKNIQYFGAGTRLSVL.

This chain links TRBV28 with TRBJ2-3, with D perhaps matching TRBD1 (5 bases). CDR1 MDHEN and CDR2 SYDVKM come from the germline V gene. The CDR3 covers 14 residues. Deletions cut 4 bases from V and 0 bases from J, with 8 bases between. Here the CDR3 DNA reads TGTGCCAGCAGTTGGGGCCGTAGCACAGATACGCAGTATTTT. Its protein is CASSWGRSTDTQYF.

V usage is TRBV6-1 and J usage is TRBJ2-1; 11 bases line up with TRBD2. Near its end, the DNA agrees better with TRBJ2-7, so the J call may be wrong. The V gene's germline CDR1 is MNHNS and CDR2 SASEGT. The CDR3 consists of 16 residues. CDR3 nucleotide sequence: TGTGCCAGCAGTCGGACTAGCGGGTTCCTATACAATGAGCAGTACTTC. Protein sequence: CASSRTSGFLYNEQYF.

At least ten counts were recorded for this clonotype. Here the CDR3 reads CAWTLGQGSSLSNYGYTF. CDR3 sequence (DNA): TGTGCCTGGACCCTAGGACAGGGCAGTTCACTCTCTAACTATGGCTACACCTTC. The chain employs TRBV30 and TRBJ1-2; 8 positions agree with TRBD1. Unmatched junction bases numbered 16, after V lost 4 bases and J lost 0 bases. CDR1 and CDR2 (germline): GTSNPN, SVGIG (reference sequence). CDR3 length: 18 amino acids.

This clonotype was recorded a few times. The rearrangement joins TRBV13 to TRBJ2-1; 8 bases map to TRBD2. With 0 bases clipped from V and 7 bases from J, the junction kept 5 bases outside the gene matches. Germline V gene data show CDR1 as PRHDT and CDR2 as FYEKMQ (reference sequence). The CDR3 spans 15 residues. The CDR3 region is CASSLGRTSRNEQFF. The CDR3 nucleotides read TGTGCCAGCAGCTTAGGGAGGACTAGCCGGAATGAGCAGTTCTTC.

This clonotype was detected many times. The CDR3 sequence: CASRGGSSYEQYF. The CDR3 DNA reads as TGTGCCAGCAGGGGGGGGAGCTCCTACGAGCAGTACTTC. The rearrangement links TRBV11-2 to TRBJ2-7; 7 bases are a match to TRBD2. J gave up 0 bases and V 6 bases, and 2 bases lay outside the gene matches. Germline loops: CDR1 SGHAT, CDR2 FQNNGV. There are 13 residues in the CDR3. Based on the CDR3 plus reference TRBV11-2 and TRBJ2-7, the full variable domain is EAGVAQSPRYKIIEKRQSVAFWCNPISGHATLYWYQQILGQGPKLLIQFQNNGVVDDSQLPKDRFSAERLKGVDSTLKIQPAKLEDSAVYLCASRGGSSYEQYFGPGTRLTVT.

On this clonotype itself: This likely comes from a read error, as the CDR3 has no conserved phenylalanine or tryptophan at its end. Because the CDR3's place on the DNA is in doubt, the DNA is left out and the CDR3 is given as listed by TCRdb. The chain is built from TRBV2 and TRBJ2-1; TRBD1, as called in the table, went unchecked against the DNA. From its first to its last residue, the CDR3 has 12 amino acids. The V gene's germline CDR1 is SNHLY and CDR2 FYNNEI. CDR3 amino acids: CASSLRPGQGYL.

V and J are TRBV11-2 and TRBJ2-7; D might be TRBD2 (6 bases). Trimming removed 0 bases from V and 2 bases from J, with 11 bases in between. Germline V lookup: CDR1 SGHAT, CDR2 FQNNGV. The CDR3 has 15 residues. The CDR3 region is CASSLEGGKTYEQYF. The CDR3 nucleotides are TGTGCCAGCAGCTTAGAAGGAGGGAAGACCTACGAGCAGTACTTC.

Ten or more counts support this clonotype. This chain joins TRBV6-1 and TRBJ2-1, with D perhaps matching TRBD1 or TRBD2 (6 bases each). Germline lookup yields CDR1 MNHNS and CDR2 SASEGT. The V end lost 1 base, the J end lost 10 bases, and 17 bases lay between the germline ends. This CDR3 has 15 amino acids. CDR3 sequence: CASSEDRDWGDEQFF. CDR3 coding DNA: TGTGCCAGCAGTGAAGACAGGGATTGGGGGGACGAGCAGTTCTTC.

This clonotype was detected ten times or more. The J gene is TRBJ2-2, the V gene TRBV20-1; no clear D. Germline CDR1 is DFQATT and CDR2 is SNEGSKA (reference sequence). The CDR3 length is 13 residues. Trimming removed 7 bases at V and 0 bases at J, with 9 bases between. The CDR3 bases are TGCAGTGGGGTAGCTGCGAACACCGGGGAGCTGTTTTTT. Amino acid sequence: CSGVAANTGELFF.

This clonotype was counted ten times or more. The rearrangement joins TRBV20-1 to TRBJ1-1; no definite D call. This CDR3 has 13 amino acids. Germline V lookup: CDR1 DFQATT, CDR2 SNEGSKA (reference sequence). Trimming removed 5 bases at V and 0 bases at J, with 10 bases between. CDR3 amino acids: CSALRQVNTEAFF. CDR3 bases: TGCAGTGCTCTCCGGCAGGTGAACACTGAAGCTTTCTTT.

The table lists this clonotype with many counts. The gene calls are TRBV2 and TRBJ2-7, with a weak D call TRBD1 (6 bases). Germline assignment: CDR1 SNHLY and CDR2 FYNNEI. Trimming left V 9 bases short and J 4 bases short, with 16 bases between. This CDR3 has 13 amino acids. DNA for the CDR3: TGTGCCAGTTCCCGGGACATACCATACGAGCAGTACTTC. As protein: CASSRDIPYEQYF.

Many counts were recorded for this clonotype. This rearrangement joins TRBV5-1 to TRBJ2-7; D might be TRBD1 or TRBD2, each matching 5 bases. Germline V CDR1 and CDR2: SGHRS, YFSETQ. This CDR3 contains 13 residues. V was cut by 4 bases and J by 7 bases, with 15 bases left in between. This chain's CDR3 is CASSKTGTSEQYF. CDR3 nucleotides: TGCGCCAGCAGCAAAACCGGGACGAGTGAGCAGTACTTC.

This clonotype was seen a few times. Mismatch with germline at one junction end may stem from a read error. The chain has TRBV28 and TRBJ1-1, with a tentative D call TRBD1 (5 bases). CDR3 size: 13 residues. The germline gives CDR1 MDHEN, CDR2 SYDVKM. This CDR3 is CASSSYRNTEACF. The CDR3 DNA reads as TGTGCCAGCAGTTCTTACAGGAACACTGAAGCTTGCTTT. The full variable domain, with the rest looked up from reference TRBV28 and TRBJ1-1, is DVKVTQSSRYLVKRTGEKVFLECVQDMDHENMFWYRQDPGLGLRLIYFSYDVKMKEKGDIPEGYSVSREKKERFSLILESASTNQTSMYLCASSSYRNTEACFGQGTRLTVV.

V and J are TRBV14 and TRBJ2-4; 10 nucleotides match TRBD2. Germline V gene data show CDR1 as SGHDN and CDR2 as FVKESK. The V segment lost 6 bases and the J segment 7 bases; nucleotides outside the gene matches: 6. The CDR3 runs 14 residues. The CDR3 DNA sequence: TGTGCCAGCAGTCTAGCGGGAGCAGGGAACATTCAGTACTTC. This sequence encodes CASSLAGAGNIQYF. The variable domain in full, with the rest retrieved from reference TRBV14 and TRBJ2-4, is EAGVTQFPSHSVIEKGQTVTLRCDPISGHDNLYWYRRVMGKEIKFLLHFVKESKQDESGMPNNRFLAERTGGTYSTLKVQPAELEDSGVYFCASSLAGAGNIQYFGAGTRLSVL.